The entry below describes one T cell receptor beta chain. In its sample, this clone was seen once. The clone's antigen remains unknown. No base qualities exist here, and no much larger clone lies one base off it. Library creation used the immunoSEQ multiplex PCR assay. A mixture of 60 forward primers for TCR Vbeta segments and 13 reverse primers for TCR Jbeta segments was used in the multiplex PCR. The CDR3 region of rearranged TCR beta genes was amplified from genomic DNA with a multiplex PCR assay. On the Illumina HiSeq System, the amplified TCR beta libraries were sequenced as 87-base-pair reads. In the paper's pipeline: A later analysis counted about 80 million unique TCR beta chains across the 600 to 850 repertoires, and around 9.9 million of these chains were shared by at least two donors. To remove PCR and sequencing errors, raw reads were error-corrected and collapsed into unique sequences using a nearest-neighbor algorithm that merged closely related sequences. To assign V, D and J gene segments, CDR3 sequences were aligned to IMGT reference sequences. For a sequence to be retained, a match of at least six nucleotides was required to both a V gene segment and a J gene segment. A rearrangement was called productive if the CDR3 had no stop codons and remained in frame with V and J, and every other rearrangement was called non-productive. CDR3 was defined according to IMGT convention as the region running from the second conserved V-encoded cysteine to the conserved J-encoded phenylalanine. Sequences without an unambiguous match to a single V gene segment were excluded from the earlier analysis of a few hundred of the donors. An earlier analysis of over 450 of the donors classified V segments as functional when productive rearrangements were above 56.7% and as segregating when the standard deviation between donors was above 5%. A statistical classification framework was built for diagnosing cytomegalovirus status from the catalog of TCR beta chain sequences. In a later analysis, TCR nucleotide sequences were compared against IMGT/GENE-DB human TR gene sequences so that V and J genes could be assigned. In a later analysis, CDR3 sequences and most-parsimonious VDJ recombination scenarios were assigned using the TCRdist pipeline. In a later analysis, every TCR beta chain was defined by the combination of its CDR3 amino acid sequence and its V-gene family, and reads without a unique V-gene family were dropped. In a later analysis, 450 to 600 highly shared, low-generation-probability nucleotide sequences were removed to address suspected cross-contamination and a sequencing artifact. A later analysis calculated a clonal expansion index for each public chain from normalized within-repertoire ranks of inferred template counts. A later analysis computed generation probabilities with a VDJ recombination model fitted to out-of-frame rearrangements, and checked the results against IGoR. In a later analysis, hypergeometric tests were used to score TCR-TCR, TCR-HLA and TCR-CMV co-occurrence, with a repertoire-size bias correction applied to TCR pairs. In a later analysis, false discovery rates were estimated by permuting HLA or CMV assignments 20 times. In a later analysis, co-occurring TCRs were grouped using DBSCAN, with TCRdist sequence similarity added in when clustering inside HLA-allele-positive subsets. Repertoires with fewer than 30,000 or more than 120,000 public chains were left out of co-occurrence clustering, as were a handful of repertoires with anomalous nucleotide sharing. TCRdb provides this immuneACCESS table in a form limited to in-frame rearrangements. Some clones are lacking; in checked studies, under half of them reflect an unresolved V gene, and why the rest are absent is not known. V and J calls and clone size are given by that table; D and trimming were obtained from the DNA. For this sample the table gives about 85,000 clones, of which under 90% were detected only once. The ten top clones hold approximately 30% of the sample.

Taken from the germline V gene, the CDR1 and CDR2 loops are SNHLY and FYNNEI. V has 6 bases trimmed and J has 3 bases trimmed; junction bases matching no gene number 5. The CDR3, cysteine through phenylalanine, is 14 amino acids long. Only the CDR3 portion is preserved as DNA: 42 bases, with reading frame beginning at the first base. The record originates from a study of cytomegalovirus exposure and HLA in healthy donors (dated by TCRdb to 2017 to 2019). Background for the entire study: An earlier analysis of approximately 640 of the donors reported 250 to 300 Gb of sequence data and 100 million to 140 million unique TCR beta sequences from about 200 million T cells. In a later analysis, previously published TCR beta repertoires from some 640 donors were re-analyzed and high-resolution HLA genotyping was added so that TCR occurrence patterns could be studied. About 300 gigabases of sequencing data and around 88 million unique TCR sequences made up an early release that covered under 750 HLA-typed donors. Alongside the repertoire data, information on donor age, sex, ethnicity and CMV serostatus was compiled. All discovery cohort repertoires had been generated on a single sequencing platform. Besides the first cohort of hundreds of subjects, a separate validation cohort made up of over 95 different subjects was used. Among the roughly 400 genotyped donors, under 90% belonged to the genetic ancestry cluster associated with self-reported Caucasian donors. The study aimed to test whether signatures of past pathogen exposure could be identified by cataloging public T cell receptors. Among some 400 genotyped donors of the cohort, an average of approximately 240,000 unique TCR beta nucleotide sequences were sequenced per donor, 15% to 20% of them non-productive. Rather than drawing on any new phenotypic data, the later analysis identified candidate immune exposures from TCR beta sequences and the way those sequences occurred across donors. HLA typing included class I and class II loci at four-digit resolution. About five DR-DQ haplotypes were handled as single units for association and clustering because linkage in the cohort was strong. The study profiled the T cell repertoires of hundreds of subjects by immunosequencing and related them to cytomegalovirus serostatus. The number of typed donors differed by locus: about 629-630 for A, B, C, DRB1 and DQB1; approximately 540 for DQA1; 600 to 610 for DPA1; and 400 to 480 for DPB1. An earlier analysis of approximately 500 of the donors applied high-throughput TCR beta sequencing to assess whether each TCR beta V gene segment acted as functional or pseudogenic. Genome-wide SNP genotypes for about 60% of the roughly 700 donors were used in a later genetic analysis, which treated that subset as a discovery cohort. High-throughput TCR immunosequencing, statistical association of individual TCRs with disease status, and machine learning were combined to predict cytomegalovirus infection status. Overall study outcomes, separate from this receptor: In a later analysis, most CMV-associated TCR beta chains were found to appear HLA-restricted, with HLA associations seemingly driven largely by CMV exposure. In a later analysis, HLA-associated TCR beta chains were found to be more clonally expanded and to have lower generation probabilities than equally common non-associated chains. Because some donors lacked HLA typing at each locus, the association tests relied only on the typed subset. In an earlier analysis of around 500 of the donors, most TCR beta V segments appeared in productive rearrangements about 87% or about 30% of the time, broadly matching IMGT annotations. In a later genetic analysis, a missense DCLRE1C variant was associated with V-gene and J-gene trimming of TCR beta chains, and the association was replicated in an independent cohort. In the study, 150 to 200 TCR beta chains were listed as associated with cytomegalovirus. In vitro tests confirmed that a few of the cytomegalovirus-associated TCR beta chains recognize cytomegalovirus antigens. Compared with the approximately 670-donor mean, donors in an Asian-associated ancestry cluster had fewer N-insertions in productive TCRs, according to a later genetic analysis. According to the authors, the approach could potentially be generalized to other disease states and immunological phenotypes. The presence/absence analyses assumed that sequencing depth was roughly uniform across donors, and that assumption may not be true. Correlated functional status among segregating V segments might reflect linkage disequilibrium, but an unknown experimental factor could not be ruled out. Most TCR sequences were seen in very few donors, while some public TCRs were found in many individuals. Strong co-occurrence of HLA alleles, especially DR and DQ, made assigning TCR associations to individual alleles difficult. The classifier was reported to diagnose cytomegalovirus status with high specificity and sensitivity in both the original and validation cohorts. In a later analysis, the rate of TCR association differed among HLA loci, with DRB1 alleles having the most associated TCRs and HLA-C alleles having the fewest. In a later analysis, several top co-occurrence clusters were reported to appear linked to parvovirus B19, influenza, CMV and Epstein-Barr virus. The sequencing pipeline was judged likely to have produced a cluster of highly shared sequence variants as a technical artifact. Because the 87-base-pair reads could not distinguish some IMGT-functional V segments, including TRBV6-2 and TRBV6-3, those segments were excluded. Specific HLA alleles were associated with 16,951 TCR beta sequences at a false discovery rate of 0.05 in a later analysis. A further reported finding was that TCR beta sequences accurately predicted the HLA-A and HLA-B alleles for most subjects in the first cohort. For the cohort, immune exposure information was limited to CMV serostatus. This cohort had only TCR beta chains sequenced, and the lack of alpha or paired-chain data limited which features could be detected. Because counts were too low, roughly 16 rarely observed V segments, including chromosome 9 orphons, were excluded from the earlier analysis of some 590 of the donors.

The cohort comprised 670 or so healthy bone marrow donors. All cohort members were sampled while nominally healthy, although unrecorded immune exposures were likely present. The donor was CMV seropositive and belonged to the group of 250 to 300 seropositive cohort members. Each donor provided a peripheral blood sample, and peripheral blood mononuclear cells were used for TCR beta sequencing. Genomic DNA extraction from the blood cell samples was performed with the Qiagen DNeasy Blood Extraction Kit. Rearrangement joined TRBV2 to TRBJ2-5; 9 junctional bases match TRBD2. The sample taken for sequencing was PBMCs. This TCR was recovered from a man aged 50 to 60 in good health and CMV-seropositive. The CDR3 reads as follows: CASRVLAGEETQYF. The DNA is as follows: TGTGCCAGCAGGGTACTAGCGGGCGAAGAGACCCAGTACTTC.